The T cell receptor beta chain under discussion was sequenced for a study of tumor-infiltrating lymphocytes in primary liver carcinoma. Synthesis of TCR beta cDNA was carried out from 500 ng total RNA with a constant-region primer. Library construction for TCR beta comprised three nested multiplex PCR rounds performed with slightly modified ARM-PCR. Two initial PCR rounds of around 10 cycles each paired TRBV1-TRBV30 forward primers with a C-beta reverse primer. TCRdb independently ran MiXCR on the multiplex PCR reads; one entry per CDR3 protein. This repertoire shows tens of thousands of distinct CDR3 sequences, 60% to 85% found once; its top ten account for approximately 31%. Comments on this clonotype: Its antigen is currently unknown. One junction end disagrees with the germline gene, perhaps due to a read error.

Study results and limitations: A fraction of only about 7-25% of top clones appeared in all five tumor regions.

This CDR3 has 14 amino acids. Germline CDR1 is MGHRA and CDR2 is YSYEKL. The source material, about 17-31 mg of unsorted bulk tissue, was used to co-extract RNA and DNA. With chronic HBV infection, the patients were also treatment-naive. Sequencing was carried out using liver tumor tissue from sampling region 5. Described subset: tumor region T5, tumor centre. The sequence derives from a man aged 35 to 55 with primary liver carcinoma and hepatitis B virus infection. The V and J genes are TRBV4-1 and TRBJ2-1; TRBD2 aligns across 7 bases. The CDR3 nucleotides are TGCGCCAGCAGCCAGGCGGGAGTGTACGATGAGCAGATCTTC. Translating it yields CASSQAGVYDEQIF.